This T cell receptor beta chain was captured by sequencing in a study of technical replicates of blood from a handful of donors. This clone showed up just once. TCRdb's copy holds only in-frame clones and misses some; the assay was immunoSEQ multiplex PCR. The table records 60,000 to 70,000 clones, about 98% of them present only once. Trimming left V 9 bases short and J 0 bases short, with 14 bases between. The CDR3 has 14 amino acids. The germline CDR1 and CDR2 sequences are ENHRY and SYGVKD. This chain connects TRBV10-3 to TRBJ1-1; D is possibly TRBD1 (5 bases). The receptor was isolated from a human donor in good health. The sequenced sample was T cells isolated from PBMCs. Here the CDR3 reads CAIRGAGLNTEAFF. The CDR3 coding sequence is TGTGCCATACGCGGGGCAGGATTGAACACTGAAGCTTTCTTT.